This entry describes one T cell receptor beta chain. An end of the junction differs from the germline gene, which may be a read error. The entry originates in a study of CD8+ T cells in alopecia areata. The CDR3 sequence is 13 residues long. The V gene's germline CDR1 is GTSNPN and CDR2 SVGIG (reference sequence). Reverse transcribed after extraction, RNA yielded cDNA as the sequencing template. Data came from immunoSEQ multiplex PCR; TCRdb stores just in-frame clones and leaves some out. The sample gives approximately 66,000 clones, roughly 60% of which show up once; about a sixth is in the top ten. Peripheral blood samples and lesional scalp punch biopsies were obtained from alopecia areata patients. Both CD4+ and CD8+ T cells were separated by sorting PBMCs.

The sample here was CD8+ T cells sorted from blood, taken at week 0. The receptor was isolated from a human donor with alopecia areata. This chain uses TRBV30 with TRBJ2-7; D ambiguous. CDR3 amino acids: CAWSAGPFIEQCF. The CDR3 nucleotides read TGTGCCTGGAGCGCCGGACCCTTCATAGAGCAGTGCTTC. Full variable domain (remainder filled in from reference TRBV30 and TRBJ2-7): SQTIHQWPATLVQPVGSPLSLECTVEGTSNPNLYWYRQAAGRGLQLLFYSVGIGQISSEVPQNLSASRPQDRQFILSSKKLLLSDSGFYLCAWSAGPFIEQCFGPGTRLTVT.